The 13 T cell receptor beta chains below all came from one sample that was sequenced in a study of Graves' ophthalmopathy and Graves' hyperthyroidism. Amplified TCR beta CDR3 regions were obtained using RNA transcripts as template. The first-round RT-PCR employed HTBI primers together with the Qiagen OneStep RT-PCR kit. A multiplex PCR was then performed as the second round. One entry per CDR3 protein results from TCRdb running MiXCR on the multiplex PCR reads. This table holds around 470,000 distinct CDR3 sequences, 13% to 15% found once. The sequenced material came from blood. The source of these receptors is a woman aged 25 to 45 with Graves' ophthalmopathy.

This clonotype appeared a few times. The rearrangement uses TRBV5-6 and TRBJ2-5, with D possibly TRBD1 on 7 matching bases. CDR3 length equals 14 residues. Trimming left V 4 bases short and J 5 bases short, with 15 bases between. Germline CDR1 and CDR2: SGHDT and YYEEEE. The CDR3 nucleotides are TGTGCCAGCAGCCCACAGGGGAGGTGGGAGACCCAGTACTTC. Amino acids: CASSPQGRWETQYF.

This clonotype was seen at least ten times. The chain combines TRBV19 with TRBJ2-7, with 10 nucleotides matching TRBD2. Germline values: CDR1 LNHDA, CDR2 SQIVND (reference sequence). The CDR3 contains 16 residues. The V and J ends lost 3 bases and 2 bases, in that order; junction bases with no gene match: 7. CDR3 coding DNA: TGTGCCAGTAGTATTCAACATAGCGGGGGGACCTACGAGCAGTACTTC. Translated, it gives CASSIQHSGGTYEQYF.

The sample holds many counts of this clonotype. The chain recombines TRBV9 with TRBJ2-7; D is undetermined. The CDR3 is made up of 15 amino acids. V was clipped by 0 bases and J by 2 bases, with 12 bases between them. Germline assignment: CDR1 SGDLS and CDR2 YYNGEE. Written as DNA, the CDR3 is TGTGCCAGCAGCGTAGGAGAAATACCAACCTACGAGCAGTACTTC. Its protein is CASSVGEIPTYEQYF.

The chain is built from TRBV12-3 or TRBV12-4 and TRBJ2-2, with 8 bases that match TRBD2. The CDR3 loop spans 15 amino acids. With 2 bases clipped from V and 7 bases from J, the junction kept 6 bases outside the gene matches. The CDR3 coding sequence is TGTGCCAGCAGTTTACCCGGGGGGGCCGTCGGGGAGCTGTTTTTT. The encoded protein is CASSLPGGAVGELFF.

CDR3 coding DNA: TGTGCCTGGAGTGTAAAGGAGACCCAGTACTTC. Residues: CAWSVKETQYF. This chain connects TRBV30 to TRBJ2-5; D ambiguous. CDR3 length equals 11 residues. Germline values: CDR1 GTSNPN, CDR2 SVGIG (reference sequence). V lost 0 bases and J 5 bases, leaving 4 bases between the germline ends.

The V call is TRBV25-1, the J call TRBJ2-7; D ambiguous. Per germline, CDR1 MGHDK and CDR2 SYGVNS. The CDR3 runs 14 residues. V lost 5 bases and J 0 bases, leaving 11 bases between the germline ends. The CDR3 here is CASSNGSYSYEQYF. The CDR3 nucleotides read TGTGCCAGCAGTAATGGATCATACTCCTACGAGCAGTACTTC.

The J gene is TRBJ2-2, the V gene TRBV6-1; no reliable D call. The V end lost 3 bases, the J end lost 0 bases, and 8 bases lay between the germline ends. CDR1 and CDR2 from the germline V gene are MNHNS and SASEGT. The CDR3 is 15 residues long. The CDR3 region is CASSDTRANTGELFF. As DNA, the CDR3 is TGTGCCAGCAGTGATACACGCGCGAACACCGGGGAGCTGTTTTTT.

CDR3 loop: CASSALGSYNSPLHF. CDR3 DNA sequence: TGTGCCAGCAGCGCCTTGGGGTCCTATAATTCACCCCTCCACTTT. V and J are TRBV7-9 and TRBJ1-6; D unclear. The CDR3 spans 15 residues. V lost 5 bases and J lost 1, with 9 bases in between. Germline V gives CDR1 SEHNR, CDR2 FQNEAQ (reference sequence).

This clonotype was recorded many times. The chain employs TRBV12-3 or TRBV12-4 and TRBJ2-5; 7 bases fit TRBD1. The CDR3 has 14 amino acids. The V segment lost 6 bases and the J segment 4 bases; nucleotides outside the gene matches: 8. The CDR3 nucleotides read TGTGCCAGCAGCACGACAGGGAAGGGAGAGACCCAGTACTTC. Translation: CASSTTGKGETQYF.

This clonotype was counted many times. The chain couples TRBV19 to TRBJ1-2; a possible D gene is TRBD1 (6 bases). This CDR3 is built from 15 residues. CDR1 and CDR2 from the germline V gene are LNHDA and SQIVND (reference sequence). V lost 5 bases, J lost 0 bases, and 13 bases lay in between. CDR3 loop: CASSAGTRANYGYTF. DNA of the CDR3: TGTGCCAGTAGTGCCGGGACACGAGCTAACTATGGCTACACCTTC. Complete variable domain (other parts from reference TRBV19 and TRBJ1-2): DGGITQSPKYLFRKEGQNVTLSCEQNLNHDAMYWYRQDPGQGLRLIYYSQIVNDFQKGDIAEGYSVSREKKESFPLTVTSAQKNPTAFYLCASSAGTRANYGYTFGSGTRLTVV.

In the case of this clonotype: A read error may account for a junction end that differs from germline. This chain links TRBV20-1 with TRBJ1-1, with D unclear. The germline V gene has CDR1 DFQATT and CDR2 SNEGSKA (reference sequence). There are 12 residues in the CDR3. The CDR3 sequence: CSAGKLATEACF. CDR3 coding DNA: TGCAGTGCAGGGAAATTGGCCACTGAAGCTTGCTTT.

This clonotype was detected a few times. At one of its ends the junction is not consistent with the germline gene, which may arise from a read error. This sequence joins TRBV7-2 and TRBJ2-2; 8 bases agree with TRBD2. Germline CDR1 and CDR2: SGHTA and FQGNSA. This CDR3 contains 16 residues. CDR3 amino acids: CASRLAGRANAGELFF. As DNA, the CDR3 is TGTGCCAGCAGGCTAGCGGGCCGAGCGAACGCCGGGGAGCTGTTTTTT.

This clonotype was counted at least ten times. The chain employs TRBV20-1 and TRBJ2-5; tentatively, D is TRBD1 or TRBD2 (5 bases each). In germline, CDR1 is DFQATT, CDR2 SNEGSKA (reference sequence). The CDR3 sequence is 12 residues long. The ends were cut back, 3 bases at V and 10 bases at J, with 15 bases in the middle. This chain's CDR3 is CSASLTGTHQYF. CDR3 DNA: TGCAGTGCTAGTCTTACCGGGACCCACCAGTACTTC.